These 30 T cell receptor beta chains share one sample of origin, sequenced in a study of T cells in localized non-small cell lung cancer. TCRdb's copy holds only in-frame clones and misses some; the assay was immunoSEQ multiplex PCR. The table has approximately 7,000 clones, around 42% seen once. Sequences were derived from lung tumor tissue, sampled before any cancer treatment. The receptor source for this set is a man aged 40 to 69 with stage III lung adenocarcinoma.

The genes are TRBV30 and TRBJ2-1; the match to TRBD2 covers 11 bases. Germline CDR1 reads GTSNPN; CDR2 reads SVGIG (reference sequence). This CDR3 has 14 residues. Trimming cost V 5 bases and J 6 bases; bases outside gene matches: 6. For the CDR3, the DNA is TGTGCCTGGGCCCCGGGACTAGCGGCCAATGAGCAGTTCTTC. As protein: CAWAPGLAANEQFF. Complete variable domain (other parts from reference TRBV30 and TRBJ2-1): SQTIHQWPATLVQPVGSPLSLECTVEGTSNPNLYWYRQAAGRGLQLLFYSVGIGQISSEVPQNLSASRPQDRQFILSSKKLLLSDSGFYLCAWAPGLAANEQFFGPGTRLTVL.

J is TRBJ1-6 and V is TRBV6-8; 7 positions agree with TRBD1. V shed 4 bases and J 7 bases; nucleotides not matched to a gene: 13. The germline CDR1 and CDR2 sequences are MNHGY and SAAAGT. This CDR3 is built from 17 residues. The CDR3 coding sequence is TGTGCCAGCAGTTGGGGCGACGGACAGGTCGCCAATTCACCCCTCCACTTT. Residues: CASSWGDGQVANSPLHF.

The rearrangement joins TRBV12-5 to TRBJ2-7, with TRBD1 as a possible D gene (6 bases). Looked up from germline, CDR1 is LGHNT and CDR2 is FRNRAP. Trimming shortened V by 5 bases and J by 6 bases, and 11 bases separated the two germline ends. The CDR3 sequence is 12 residues long. The CDR3 nucleotides read TGTGCTAGTGGTAGACAGGCGGGCGAGCAGTACTTC. It specifies CASGRQAGEQYF.

The rearrangement links TRBV15 to TRBJ1-5, with D unresolved. The CDR3 has 16 residues. Germline lookup yields CDR1 LNHNV and CDR2 YYDKDF (reference sequence). V dropped 0 bases and J dropped 1 base, with 10 bases sitting between them. The CDR3 sequence: CATSRDAGGSNQPQHF. In nucleotides, the CDR3 is TGTGCCACCAGCAGAGATGCGGGAGGCAGCAATCAGCCCCAGCATTTT.

In its sample, this clone ranks as medium-sized. The chain couples TRBV6-8 to TRBJ2-7; TRBD1 matches at 7 bases. CDR3 length equals 15 residues. Trimming at V came to 6 bases and at J to 2 bases, leaving 10 bases not matched to a gene. CDR1 is MNHGY, CDR2 SAAAGT, per germline. The CDR3 protein is CASSVTGTDTYEQYF. The CDR3 DNA sequence: TGTGCCAGCAGCGTCACCGGGACAGACACCTACGAGCAGTACTTC.

CDR3 bases: TGTGCCAGCAGTTTTTCCGGGGGCCCAAAGTATTTT. Translating gives CASSFSGGPKYF. This rearrangement joins TRBV2 to TRBJ2-3, with D perhaps TRBD1 or TRBD2 (6 bases each). Trimming took 5 bases from V and 13 from J, leaving 16 bases between them. CDR1 is SNHLY, CDR2 FYNNEI, per germline. This CDR3 is 12 amino acids long. The variable domain in full, with the rest retrieved from reference TRBV2 and TRBJ2-3, is EPEVTQTPSHQVTQMGQEVILRCVPISNHLYFYWYRQILGQKVEFLVSFYNNEISEKSEIFDDQFSVERPDGSNFTLKIRSTKLEDSAMYFCASSFSGGPKYFGPGTRLTVL.

This chain links TRBV12-2 with TRBJ2-5; the D call TRBD2 from the table was never checked on the DNA. TRBV12-2 corresponds to a pseudogene. The CDR3 loop spans 15 amino acids. The CDR3 nucleotides read TGTGCAAGTCGCTTAGCGTCTGATAGTCAAGAGACCCAGTACTTC. This gives the protein CASRLASDSQETQYF.

This rearrangement joins TRBV29-1 to TRBJ2-7; D is perhaps TRBD1 (6 bases). Trimming took 3 bases from V and 5 from J, leaving 17 bases between them. The CDR3 length is 14 residues. Germline-derived CDR1 and CDR2 are SQVTM and ANQGSEA. CDR3 residues: CSVDNPTGLHEQYF. As DNA, the CDR3 is TGCAGCGTTGATAACCCTACAGGGTTGCACGAGCAGTACTTC.

The table lists this clone with a few counts. This chain connects TRBV11-3 to TRBJ1-2; 7 nucleotides align to TRBD1. Trimming took 1 base from V and 4 from J; bases not matched to a gene: 3. Germline V CDR1 and CDR2: SGHNT, YENEEA. The CDR3 totals 14 residues. The CDR3 is CASSLGRDSYGYTF. For the CDR3, the DNA is TGTGCCAGCAGCTTAGGACGGGACAGCTATGGCTACACCTTC.

This chain uses TRBV12-5 with TRBJ2-4; 9 bases match TRBD2. CDR1 and CDR2 (germline): LGHNT, FRNRAP. CDR3 size: 14 residues. Unmatched junction bases numbered 7, after V lost 4 bases and J lost 9 bases. CDR3 amino acids: CASGSAGGRIIQYF. The DNA of the CDR3 is TGTGCTAGTGGTTCAGCGGGGGGAAGGATCATTCAGTACTTC.

V usage is TRBV14 and J usage is TRBJ1-5; 9 bases fit TRBD1. This CDR3 contains 13 residues. J was trimmed by 5 bases and V by 9 bases; bases with no gene match: 5. From germline, CDR1 is SGHDN and CDR2 FVKESK. CDR3 in DNA: TGTGCCAGGGACAGGGGTGAGTATCAGCCCCAGCATTTT. Residues: CARDRGEYQPQHF.

Relative to its sample, this clone is medium-sized. The chain has TRBV4-1 and TRBJ2-7; 8 bases agree with TRBD1. The CDR3 runs to 14 residues. In germline, CDR1 is MGHRA, CDR2 YSYEKL. The junction had 5 bases not matched to a gene; V was cut back by 4 bases and J by 3 bases. CDR3 sequence: CASSPQDRVYEQYF. CDR3 coding DNA: TGCGCCAGCAGCCCCCAGGACAGGGTCTACGAGCAGTACTTC.

This clone was observed once. In DNA, the CDR3 is TGTGCCAGTAGGCAGGGGGACTATGGCTACACCTTC. Its protein product is CASRQGDYGYTF. The V call is TRBV19, the J call TRBJ1-2; TRBD1 agrees at 7 bases. CDR1 and CDR2 (germline): LNHDA, SQIVND (reference sequence). The J segment lost 3 bases and the V segment lost 6 bases, leaving 1 base of the junction unmatched. CDR3 size: 12 residues.

The chain joins TRBV9 to TRBJ2-7; D is ambiguous. Germline V gene lookup returns CDR1 SGDLS and CDR2 YYNGEE. The V end lost 5 bases, the J end lost 1 base, and 16 bases lay between the germline ends. The CDR3 runs 15 residues. In DNA, the CDR3 is TGTGCCAGCAGTGTAACTTTGCCGGGTTCCTACGAGCAGTACTTC. The encoded protein is CASSVTLPGSYEQYF. Full variable domain (rest looked up from reference TRBV9 and TRBJ2-7): DSGVTQTPKHLITATGQRVTLRCSPRSGDLSVYWYQQSLDQGLQFLIQYYNGEERAKGNILERFSAQQFPDLHSELNLSSLELGDSALYFCASSVTLPGSYEQYFGPGTRLTVT.

The chain has TRBV5-1 and TRBJ2-3, with TRBD1 identical over 12 bases. The germline CDR1 and CDR2 sequences are SGHRS and YFSETQ. V lost 0 bases to trimming and J lost 2 bases; unmatched junction nucleotides: 7. The CDR3 covers 18 residues. CDR3 nucleotide sequence: TGCGCCAGCAGCTTGGTCGGGGACAGGGGGCATTCCACAGATACGCAGTATTTT. This encodes CASSLVGDRGHSTDTQYF.

This clone was seen many times. The rearrangement links TRBV9 to TRBJ2-3; no reliable D call. The V gene's germline CDR1 is SGDLS and CDR2 YYNGEE. The CDR3 contains 13 residues. Trimming cost V 5 bases and J 4 bases, with 11 bases left between them. The CDR3 bases are TGTGCCAGCAGTTGGGGTGGGGCAGATACGCAGTATTTT. Its protein product is CASSWGGADTQYF.

This clone was seen a few times. DNA of the CDR3: TGTGCCACCACCTTTTCAAGGTCCTCTGGGGCCAACGTCCTGACTTTC. This sequence encodes CATTFSRSSGANVLTF. The V and J genes are TRBV15 and TRBJ2-6; D not resolved. CDR1 is LNHNV and CDR2 is YYDKDF in the germline V gene (reference sequence). Trimming removed 7 bases from V and 0 bases from J, with 13 bases in between. This CDR3 contains 16 residues.

This chain connects TRBV19 to TRBJ2-2; tentative D call: TRBD2 (7 bases). The V and J ends lost 0 bases and 7 bases respectively, with 24 bases between them. Germline CDR1 reads LNHDA; CDR2 reads SQIVND (reference sequence). The CDR3 spans 19 residues. DNA of the CDR3: TGTGCCAGTAGTATAGACCCCTACGGTGGGGGGGCTAATGGCGGGGAGCTGTTTTTT. Encoded protein: CASSIDPYGGGANGGELFF.

By sample fraction, this clone is medium-sized (0.01 to 0.1%). The chain has TRBV10-3 and TRBJ2-7; D is unresolved. This CDR3 is 13 amino acids long. V gave up 2 bases and J gave up 6 bases, with 11 bases separating them. Germline V gene sequence: CDR1 ENHRY, CDR2 SYGVKD. The CDR3 region has the DNA TGTGCCATCAGTGAGGCCCGCACCCTCGAGCAGTACTTC. Translating it yields CAISEARTLEQYF.

This chain links TRBV18 with TRBJ2-1; 8 positions agree with TRBD2. The CDR3 length is 15 residues. Per the germline V gene, CDR1 is KGHSH and CDR2 is LQKENI. The ends lost 4 bases at V and 2 bases at J; junction bases unmatched: 4. The CDR3, as DNA: TGTGCCAGCTCACTACCGGGGGGGGCCTACAATGAGCAGTTCTTC. It translates to CASSLPGGAYNEQFF.

J is TRBJ2-5 and V is TRBV18, with a weak D call TRBD2 (6 bases). The CDR3 contains 17 residues. Trimming left V 0 bases short and J 5 bases short, with 19 bases between. CDR1 and CDR2 (germline): KGHSH, LQKENI. CDR3 sequence: CASSPPIGGVGEETQYF. The CDR3 region has the DNA TGTGCCAGCTCACCACCGATTGGAGGGGTCGGGGAGGAGACCCAGTACTTC.

This clone was detected only a few times. An ambiguous or unread base is present, and the residue it codes for is denoted X. The chain joins TRBV9 to TRBJ2-7; D not resolved. The CDR3 sequence is 14 residues long. With 3 bases removed from V and 5 bases from J, the gap between germline ends came to 15 bases. Germline assignment: CDR1 SGDLS and CDR2 YYNGEE. For the CDR3, the DNA is TGTGCCAGCAGCGCTACARGGGTTCAGAACGAGCAGTACTTC. It yields the protein CASSATXVQNEQYF.

V gene TRBV19 combines with J gene TRBJ1-6; TRBD1 aligns across 8 bases. V lost 10 bases and J lost 10; bases outside the gene matches: 9. Germline V gene lookup returns CDR1 LNHDA and CDR2 SQIVND (reference sequence). The CDR3 runs to 13 residues. CDR3 bases: TGTGCCACTGGTAGGACAGGGCAATCACCCCTCCACTTT. Translating gives CATGRTGQSPLHF.

The chain recombines TRBV14 with TRBJ1-1, with D possibly matching TRBD1 (5 bases). The V and J ends lost 0 bases and 1 base respectively, with 18 bases between them. This CDR3 has 18 amino acids. CDR1 is SGHDN, CDR2 FVKESK, per germline. The CDR3 sequence: CASSQDHLLWGGNTEAFF. DNA for the CDR3: TGTGCCAGCAGCCAAGACCACCTACTTTGGGGGGGGAACACTGAAGCTTTCTTT.

This rearrangement joins TRBV14 to TRBJ1-5, with D uncertain. V lost 0 bases and J 3 bases, leaving 3 bases between the germline ends. Germline V CDR1 and CDR2: SGHDN, FVKESK. CDR3 size: 13 residues. As DNA, the CDR3 is TGTGCCAGCAGCCAAGATTCCAATCAGCCCCAGCATTTT. Protein sequence: CASSQDSNQPQHF.

The chain employs TRBV6-8 and TRBJ1-5; 8 nucleotides align to TRBD1. The ends lost 5 bases at V and 5 bases at J; junction bases unmatched: 8. The CDR3 runs 15 residues. Germline lookup yields CDR1 MNHGY and CDR2 SAAAGT. The CDR3 sequence: CASSPGAGGDQPQHF. The DNA for the CDR3 is TGTGCCAGCAGTCCCGGGGCAGGGGGCGATCAGCCCCAGCATTTT.

The chain combines TRBV18 with TRBJ1-5, with D unclear. The CDR3 has 14 amino acids. Germline V gives CDR1 KGHSH, CDR2 LQKENI. V was clipped by 2 bases and J by 0 bases, with 5 bases between them. In DNA form, the CDR3 reads TGTGCCAGCTCACCATCGACTAGCAATCAGCCCCAGCATTTT. The encoded protein is CASSPSTSNQPQHF.

The chain couples TRBV9 to TRBJ1-6, with TRBD1 as a possible D gene (6 bases). Looked up from germline, CDR1 is SGDLS and CDR2 is YYNGEE. The V gene lost 0 bases and the J gene lost 10 bases, with 11 bases spanning the gap. CDR3 length equals 14 residues. CDR3 coding DNA: TGTGCCAGCAGCGTAGATGCAGGGGAATCACCCCTCCACTTT. Its translation is CASSVDAGESPLHF. Based on the CDR3 plus reference TRBV9 and TRBJ1-6, the full variable domain is DSGVTQTPKHLITATGQRVTLRCSPRSGDLSVYWYQQSLDQGLQFLIQYYNGEERAKGNILERFSAQQFPDLHSELNLSSLELGDSALYFCASSVDAGESPLHFGNGTRLTVT.

V gene TRBV9 combines with J gene TRBJ2-7; D is possibly TRBD1 or TRBD2 (6 bases each). The CDR3 is made up of 15 amino acids. V was cut by 4 bases and J by 5 bases, with 19 bases left in between. The germline V gene encodes CDR1 SGDLS and CDR2 YYNGEE. The CDR3 reads CASSLGWRGANEQYF. CDR3 bases: TGTGCCAGCAGCCTAGGATGGAGGGGGGCCAACGAGCAGTACTTC.

This clone is judged medium-sized. The chain has TRBV11-3 and TRBJ1-5; TRBD1 matches 7 bases. The trim removed 6 bases at V and 7 bases at J, leaving 9 bases unmatched. Germline assignment: CDR1 SGHNT and CDR2 YENEEA. The CDR3 runs to 14 residues. CDR3 sequence reads: CASSYDREEQPQHF. The DNA of the CDR3 is TGTGCCAGCAGTTATGACAGGGAGGAGCAGCCCCAGCATTTT.